One sample yielded the 25 T cell receptor beta chains listed below, sequenced in a study of T-cell reconstitution after alpha-beta-depleted transplantation in children. Preparation of the TCRbeta library involved a method that used unique molecular identifiers. Each CDR3 protein is one row after TCRdb ran MiXCR on the PCR reads. The sample carries 180,000 or so distinct CDR3 sequences, just under 6.5% recorded once. The sequences come from PBMCs, collected before TCRalphabeta/CD19-depleted stem cell transplant. The receptors shown here come from a girl under two years old with combined immunodeficiency, due to receive a stem cell transplant.

This clonotype was found many times. The CDR3: CASSLWDFNYGYTF. CDR3 in DNA: TGTGCCAGCAGTCTATGGGACTTTAACTATGGCTACACCTTC. The V call is TRBV6-2 or TRBV6-3, the J call TRBJ1-2, with a tentative D call TRBD1 (5 bases). CDR1 is MNHEY and CDR2 is SVGEGT in the germline V gene. Trimming left V 5 bases short and J 1 base short, with 11 bases between. This CDR3 comprises 14 residues.

The chain combines TRBV15 with TRBJ2-7; D uncertain. Trimming removed 1 base at V and 0 bases at J, with 10 bases between. The CDR3 extends over 15 amino acids. Germline values: CDR1 LNHNV, CDR2 YYDKDF (reference sequence). The CDR3 nucleotides are TGTGCCACCAGCAGAGTATCGGATCGCTCCTACGAGCAGTACTTC. This sequence encodes CATSRVSDRSYEQYF. Together with reference TRBV15 and TRBJ2-7, the CDR3 gives the full variable domain: DAMVIQNPRYQVTQFGKPVTLSCSQTLNHNVMYWYQQKSSQAPKLLFHYYDKDFNNEADTPDNFQSRRPNTSFCFLDIRSPGLGDTAMYLCATSRVSDRSYEQYFGPGTRLTVT.

A note on this clonotype: Just one base apart from a much larger clone, this may be a read error. The CDR3 carries no conserved terminal phenylalanine or tryptophan, so it likely arises from a read error. The gene calls are TRBV27 and TRBJ1-1, with D unclear. This CDR3 contains 11 residues. Germline lookup yields CDR1 MNHEY and CDR2 SMNVEV (reference sequence). Trimming shortened V by 6 bases and J by 6 bases, and 8 bases separated the two germline ends. For the CDR3, the DNA is TGTGCCAGCAGCGGGTGGGCTGAAGCTTTCTGT. Translated, it gives CASSGWAEAFC.

Many counts were recorded for this clonotype. This chain connects TRBV7-2 to TRBJ2-1; TRBD2 might be the D (6 bases). The length of the CDR3 is 15 residues. V was pared by 2 bases and J by 2 bases, with 10 bases between. Germline CDR1 is SGHTA and CDR2 is FQGNSA. In DNA, the CDR3 is TGTGCCAGCAGCTTATGGCGGGACGCCTACAATGAGCAGTTCTTC. Translated, it gives CASSLWRDAYNEQFF.

This clonotype was picked up many times. The chain's CDR3 is CASSESGTSIHNEQFF. CDR3 coding DNA: TGTGCCAGCAGTGAGTCCGGGACATCAATCCACAATGAGCAGTTCTTC. The chain joins TRBV6-4 to TRBJ2-1, with a possible D match to TRBD1 (6 bases). V was shortened by 3 bases and J by 5 bases, with 17 bases between the two germline ends. Per the germline V gene, CDR1 is MRHNA and CDR2 is SNTAGT. This CDR3 has 16 residues.

This clonotype was recorded many times. J is TRBJ1-1 and V is TRBV7-2, with D unresolved. V lost 1 base, J lost 6 bases, and 9 bases lay in between. This CDR3 contains 13 residues. CDR1 and CDR2 (germline): SGHTA, FQGNSA. CDR3 protein: CASSLVLGSEAFF. The CDR3 DNA reads as TGTGCCAGCAGCTTAGTACTGGGGTCTGAAGCTTTCTTT.

This clonotype was recorded many times. V gene TRBV30 combines with J gene TRBJ1-1, with D tentatively TRBD1 (6 bases). The CDR3 sequence is 13 residues long. Germline CDR1 reads GTSNPN; CDR2 reads SVGIG (reference sequence). The ends were cut back, 7 bases at V and 0 bases at J, with 12 bases in the middle. CDR3 nucleotides: TGTGCCTTGCTGAGACAGGTGAACACTGAAGCTTTCTTT. It encodes CALLRQVNTEAFF.

This clonotype was recorded a few times. The gene calls are TRBV11-2 and TRBJ1-2; TRBD1 matches 7 bases. Germline lookup yields CDR1 SGHAT and CDR2 FQNNGV. The CDR3 has 16 amino acids. V was pared by 5 bases and J by 4 bases, with 13 bases of the junction left unmatched. As DNA, the CDR3 is TGTGCCAGCAGCCCCCGACAGGGAGGACGCTCCTATGGCTACACCTTC. It is translated as CASSPRQGGRSYGYTF.

This clonotype has a count of ten or more. J is TRBJ2-6 and V is TRBV4-2; D is ambiguous. The CDR3 covers 16 residues. V lost 0 bases, J lost 0 bases, and 6 bases lay in between. In germline, CDR1 is LGHNA, CDR2 YNFKEQ. The CDR3 reads CASSQEMGSGANVLTF. DNA for the CDR3: TGTGCCAGCAGCCAAGAGATGGGCTCTGGGGCCAACGTCCTGACTTTC.

This clonotype was seen ten or more times. The chain carries TRBV28 and TRBJ2-1; a weak D match, TRBD1 (6 bases). This CDR3 has 15 amino acids. Germline lookup yields CDR1 MDHEN and CDR2 SYDVKM. V shed 5 bases and J shed 5 bases, with 16 bases lying between them. The CDR3 nucleotides are TGTGCCAGCAGTGATAACAGGGTAGGGGACAATGAGCAGTTCTTC. This encodes CASSDNRVGDNEQFF.

This clonotype was detected many times. The CDR3 region is CASSRRQVPSTDTQYF. The CDR3 DNA follows: TGCGCCAGCAGCCGACGACAGGTTCCTAGCACAGATACGCAGTATTTT. V gene TRBV5-1 combines with J gene TRBJ2-3, with D possibly matching TRBD1 (6 bases). CDR1 is SGHRS and CDR2 is YFSETQ in the germline V gene. Trimming left V 4 bases short and J 0 bases short, with 15 bases between. The CDR3 covers 16 residues.

This clonotype was counted at least ten times. The chain employs TRBV4-1 and TRBJ1-1; 7 bases align to TRBD1. Trimming cost V 1 base and J 5 bases; bases outside gene matches: 4. This CDR3 is 14 amino acids long. From germline, CDR1 is MGHRA and CDR2 YSYEKL. The CDR3 spells CASSQASGGTEAFF. In DNA form, the CDR3 reads TGCGCCAGCAGCCAAGCTTCAGGGGGAACTGAAGCTTTCTTT.

This clonotype was observed at least ten times. The chain joins TRBV25-1 to TRBJ2-7; 9 nucleotides match TRBD1. CDR1 MGHDK and CDR2 SYGVNS come from the germline V gene. This CDR3 has 15 amino acids. Trimming cost V 3 bases and J 3 bases; bases outside gene matches: 6. The DNA for the CDR3 is TGTGCCAGCAGTGAGGGACAGGGAGGGTTCTACGAGCAGTACTTC. Protein: CASSEGQGGFYEQYF.

This clonotype was observed many times. The gene calls are TRBV12-3 or TRBV12-4 and TRBJ1-5; no reliable D call. Trimming shortened V by 4 bases and J by 0 bases, and 4 bases separated the two germline ends. This CDR3 has 13 residues. The CDR3 sequence: CASSWHSNQPQHF. CDR3 DNA sequence: TGTGCCAGCAGTTGGCATAGCAATCAGCCCCAGCATTTT.

The sample holds many counts of this clonotype. This chain joins TRBV20-1 and TRBJ1-1, with a weak D call TRBD1 (5 bases). This CDR3 region has 12 residues. Per the germline V gene, CDR1 is DFQATT and CDR2 is SNEGSKA (reference sequence). The germline V and J ends were trimmed by 1 base and 3 bases, with 6 bases remaining between them. CDR3 loop: CSARGGDTEAFF. For the CDR3, the DNA is TGCAGTGCTAGAGGAGGGGACACTGAAGCTTTCTTT.

This clonotype came up many times. This chain connects TRBV29-1 to TRBJ2-1; D remains ambiguous. Germline-derived CDR1 and CDR2 are SQVTM and ANQGSEA. The germline V and J ends were trimmed by 3 bases and 5 bases, with 8 bases remaining between them. CDR3 size: 12 residues. The chain's CDR3 is CSVDRGDNEQFF. CDR3 DNA: TGCAGCGTTGACCGCGGTGACAATGAGCAGTTCTTC.

This clonotype came up many times. The J gene is TRBJ2-5, the V gene TRBV3-1, with unresolved D. The CDR3 totals 13 residues. Germline-derived CDR1 and CDR2 are LGHDT and YNNKEL (reference sequence). Trimming left V 1 base short and J 3 bases short, with 6 bases between. CDR3 sequence reads: CASSQANKETQYF. For the CDR3, the DNA is TGTGCCAGCAGCCAAGCAAACAAAGAGACCCAGTACTTC.

To note about this clonotype: A much larger clone sits a single nucleotide away, making a read error possible. CDR3 coding DNA: TGTGCCACCAGTGATTCGACACCTAATCAGCCCCAGCATTTT. Translated: CATSDSTPNQPQHF. The chain recombines TRBV24-1 with TRBJ1-5, with D hard to call. Germline V lookup: CDR1 KGHDR, CDR2 SFDVKD. V shed 2 bases and J shed 4 bases, with 8 bases lying between them. The CDR3 length is 14 residues.

This clonotype turned up a few times. The CDR3 protein is CSARSGFRGAPNYGYTF. In DNA, the CDR3 is TGCAGTGCAAGGAGTGGGTTCCGTGGGGCGCCGAACTATGGCTACACCTTC. The rearrangement joins TRBV20-1 to TRBJ1-2; D may be TRBD1 (5 bases). The V gene's germline CDR1 is DFQATT and CDR2 SNEGSKA (reference sequence). This CDR3 has 17 residues. V gave up 6 bases and J gave up 2 bases, with 25 bases separating them.

A few counts support this clonotype. This chain joins TRBV29-1 and TRBJ2-1; 11 bases line up with TRBD2. Germline V gene sequence: CDR1 SQVTM, CDR2 ANQGSEA. The CDR3 runs 15 residues. Germline trimming cut 6 bases from V and 0 bases from J; bases unmatched to any gene: 4. This chain's CDR3 is CSVLGTSGSYNEQFF. The DNA of the CDR3 is TGCAGCGTGCTAGGGACTAGCGGCTCCTACAATGAGCAGTTCTTC.

This clonotype was counted at least ten times. The chain has TRBV6-5 and TRBJ2-1, with no clear D. V was shortened by 0 bases and J by 0 bases, with 9 bases between the two germline ends. This CDR3 has 16 amino acids. Germline CDR1 is MNHEY and CDR2 is SVGAGI. The CDR3 is CASSYSNPSSYNEQFF. The CDR3 DNA is TGTGCCAGCAGTTACTCGAACCCGAGCTCCTACAATGAGCAGTTCTTC.

This clonotype was picked up many times. The chain links TRBV5-4 to TRBJ2-2, with 8 bases identical to TRBD1. The J segment lost 4 bases and the V segment lost 7 bases, leaving 6 bases of the junction unmatched. This CDR3 spans 14 amino acids. The germline gives CDR1 SGHNT, CDR2 YYREEE (reference sequence). CDR3: CASQDRVGTGELFF. CDR3 DNA sequence: TGTGCCAGCCAGGACAGGGTAGGCACCGGGGAGCTGTTTTTT.

This clonotype was detected many times. One end of the junction is discordant with germline, which a read error may explain. J is TRBJ2-1 and V is TRBV27; 7 nucleotides line up with TRBD2. The CDR3 runs to 15 residues. CDR1 MNHEY and CDR2 SMNVEV come from the germline V gene (reference sequence). CDR3: CASSFERGGYDEQFF. The CDR3, as DNA: TGTGCCAGCAGTTTTGAGCGGGGAGGCTACGATGAGCAGTTCTTC.

Ten or more counts support this clonotype. The V call is TRBV7-2, the J call TRBJ1-5; possibly TRBD1 for D (6 bases). The germline V and J ends were trimmed by 2 bases and 1 base, with 9 bases remaining between them. CDR3 length: 15 residues. Germline assignment: CDR1 SGHTA and CDR2 FQGNSA. The CDR3 sequence: CASSLMQGSNQPQHF. CDR3 nucleotide sequence: TGTGCCAGCAGCTTAATGCAGGGGAGCAATCAGCCCCAGCATTTT.

This clonotype was seen at least ten times. The V call is TRBV5-5, the J call TRBJ2-2, with D perhaps matching TRBD1 (5 bases). The germline V and J ends were trimmed by 0 bases and 4 bases, with 13 bases remaining between them. CDR1 is SGHKS and CDR2 is YYEKEE in the germline V gene (reference sequence). The CDR3 consists of 16 residues. The CDR3 sequence is CASSLGTRFTTGELFF. DNA of the CDR3: TGTGCCAGCAGCTTGGGGACACGTTTCACCACCGGGGAGCTGTTTTTT.